This T cell receptor beta chain was found in a study of T cells in Graves' hyperthyroidism and ophthalmopathy. Study in general: Specimen type is peripheral blood, collected at initial diagnosis prior to any treatment. Study-wide results and caveats: The model's output predicted ophthalmopathy at a median of 6.5 months prior to onset. Most expanded thyroid clonotypes above 0.001 recurred in blood.

This clonotype was counted only a few times. Its antigen is still unknown. RNA transcripts yielded amplified TCR beta CDR3 regions. The TCR CDR3 was amplified in a first-round RT-PCR using the HTBI primer set. Using its own MiXCR run on the multiplex PCR reads, TCRdb lists one record per CDR3 protein. The table includes 370,000 or so distinct CDR3 sequences, about 13% detected once. The length of the CDR3 is 17 residues. The germline gives CDR1 SEHNR, CDR2 FQNEAQ (reference sequence). The J segment lost 9 bases and the V segment lost 2 bases, leaving 14 bases of the junction unmatched. Any patient presenting with uncontrolled infection, other autoimmune disease, pregnancy or lactation was left out.

The V call is TRBV7-9, the J call TRBJ2-1, with 9 bases fitting TRBD1. This sequence originates from a man aged 25-45 years with Graves' hyperthyroidism that later progressed to Graves' ophthalmopathy. Sequences were obtained from blood. CDR3 nucleotides: TGTGCCAGCAGCTTAAACGACCTCGACAGGGGGGGCGGTGAGCAGTTCTTC. Protein product: CASSLNDLDRGGGEQFF.